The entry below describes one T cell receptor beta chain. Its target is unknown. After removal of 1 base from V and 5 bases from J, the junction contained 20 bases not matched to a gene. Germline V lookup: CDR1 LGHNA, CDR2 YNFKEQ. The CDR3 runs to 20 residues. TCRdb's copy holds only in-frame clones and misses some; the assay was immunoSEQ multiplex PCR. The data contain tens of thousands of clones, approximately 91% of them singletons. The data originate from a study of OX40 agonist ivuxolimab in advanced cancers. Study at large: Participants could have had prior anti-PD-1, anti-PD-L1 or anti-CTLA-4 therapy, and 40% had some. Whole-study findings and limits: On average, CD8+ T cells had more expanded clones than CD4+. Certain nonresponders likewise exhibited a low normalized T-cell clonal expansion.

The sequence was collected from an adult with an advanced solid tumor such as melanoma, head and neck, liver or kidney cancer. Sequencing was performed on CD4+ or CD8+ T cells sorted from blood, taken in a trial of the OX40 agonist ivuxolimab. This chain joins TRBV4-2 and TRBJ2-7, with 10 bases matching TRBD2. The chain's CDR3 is CASSQVILAGSSYGGDEQYF. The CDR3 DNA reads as TGTGCCAGCAGCCAAGTAATACTAGCGGGAAGCTCCTATGGGGGTGACGAGCAGTACTTC.